What follows are 30 T cell receptor beta chains derived from one specimen sequenced in a study of memory CD4+ T cells and cytomegalovirus serostatus. Assay: immunoSEQ multiplex PCR; the TCRdb copy retains only in-frame clones and omits some. Counted here are some 49,000 clones, roughly 80% occurring once; the ten biggest clones make up around 0.99%. Single viable CD3+CD4+CD8-CD45RO+ cells were sorted as the memory CD4+ T cells. Input material: memory CD4+ T cells from blood. The receptors shown here come from an adult in good health and CMV-seronegative.

This chain connects TRBV5-1 to TRBJ1-2, with TRBD1 matching 9 bases. The length of the CDR3 is 16 residues. V shed 4 bases and J 4 bases; nucleotides not matched to a gene: 11. The germline CDR1 and CDR2 sequences are SGHRS and YFSETQ. DNA of the CDR3: TGCGCCAGCAGCCCTCAATCTCCACAGGGGGCCTATGGCTACACCTTC. Protein sequence: CASSPQSPQGAYGYTF.

The gene calls are TRBV11-2 and TRBJ1-2, with unresolved D. Trimming removed 2 bases from V and 8 bases from J, with 18 bases in between. This CDR3 is 15 amino acids long. Germline CDR1 SGHAT, CDR2 FQNNGV. Here the CDR3 DNA reads TGTGCCAGCAGCTTACTCAGATCCCGAGCGAGAGGCTACACCTTC. It translates to CASSLLRSRARGYTF.

This chain uses TRBV5-4 with TRBJ1-1; D remains unclear. Germline CDR1 reads SGHNT; CDR2 reads YYREEE (reference sequence). The CDR3 covers 14 residues. The ends were cut back, 4 bases at V and 1 base at J, with 11 bases in the middle. CDR3 protein: CASSLGYQNTEAFF. The CDR3 DNA reads TGTGCCAGCAGCCTGGGATATCAGAACACTGAAGCTTTCTTT.

This chain uses TRBV28 with TRBJ1-2; D is unresolved. The CDR3 has 14 residues. V was clipped by 2 bases and J by 4 bases, with 11 bases between them. CDR1 and CDR2 (germline): MDHEN, SYDVKM. The CDR3 region has the DNA TGTGCCAGCAGTTTAGCGGGCGAGACCTATGGCTACACCTTC. The encoded protein is CASSLAGETYGYTF.

A single count supports this clone. The CDR3 DNA reads TGTGCCAGCAGCCTCGCCAACAGGGTTTATGGCTACACCTTC. Amino acids: CASSLANRVYGYTF. V gene TRBV28 combines with J gene TRBJ1-2, with a possible D match to TRBD1 (6 bases). Deletions cut 6 bases from V and 5 bases from J, with 16 bases between. CDR1 MDHEN and CDR2 SYDVKM come from the germline V gene. This CDR3 is built from 14 residues.

This clone was counted only a few times. The chain couples TRBV5-1 to TRBJ1-2; TRBD1 aligns across 12 bases. CDR3 length: 14 residues. The germline CDR1 and CDR2 sequences are SGHRS and YFSETQ. J gave up 8 bases and V 4 bases, and 6 bases lay outside the gene matches. In DNA form, the CDR3 reads TGCGCCAGCAGCGTGGGACAGGGGGCGCGAGGCTACACCTTC. It encodes CASSVGQGARGYTF.

The chain carries TRBV14 and TRBJ1-1; 9 bases are shared with TRBD1. This CDR3 comprises 15 residues. With 5 bases clipped from V and 5 bases from J, the junction kept 9 bases outside the gene matches. CDR1 is SGHDN and CDR2 is FVKESK in the germline V gene. CDR3 coding DNA: TGTGCCAGCAGCTCACGGACAGGGGCGATTACTGAAGCTTTCTTT. Encoded protein: CASSSRTGAITEAFF.

The chain recombines TRBV9 with TRBJ1-2; the D gene is possibly TRBD1 (5 bases). Trimming removed 1 base at V and 6 bases at J, with 10 bases between. This CDR3 has 13 residues. Germline values: CDR1 SGDLS, CDR2 YYNGEE. Here the CDR3 DNA reads TGTGCCAGCAGCGTACGGGGGGATAATGGCTACACCTTC. Translating gives CASSVRGDNGYTF.

The chain joins TRBV5-1 to TRBJ1-6; D is uncertain. The V end was cut by 5 bases, the J end by 6 bases, with 15 bases between. Germline values: CDR1 SGHRS, CDR2 YFSETQ. The CDR3 contains 15 residues. In nucleotides, the CDR3 is TGCGCCAGCAGTTCCCTAGAAGGGAGTAATTCACCCCTCCACTTT. This translates into CASSSLEGSNSPLHF.

The V gene is TRBV6-4, the J gene TRBJ2-1; TRBD2 matches 11 bases. The junction had 4 bases not matched to a gene; V was cut back by 5 bases and J by 4 bases. Germline CDR1 MRHNA, CDR2 SNTAGT. This CDR3 region has 15 residues. The CDR3 DNA reads as TGTGCCAGCAGTTTTAGCGGGGGGGCGTACAATGAGCAGTTCTTC. This translates into CASSFSGGAYNEQFF.

The chain recombines TRBV5-8 with TRBJ2-7; maybe TRBD1 (6 bases). Germline assignment: CDR1 SGHTS and CDR2 YDEGEE. Trimming stripped 1 base from V and 0 bases from J, with 17 bases between. The CDR3 has 17 residues. The CDR3 is CASSLLLPDRFSYEQYF. CDR3 coding DNA: TGTGCCAGCAGCTTGTTATTACCCGACAGGTTCTCCTACGAGCAGTACTTC.

The chain couples TRBV18 to TRBJ1-5; D not resolved. Germline lookup yields CDR1 KGHSH and CDR2 LQKENI. The CDR3 runs to 13 residues. V lost 3 bases to trimming and J lost 1 base, with 4 bases between them. CDR3 region: CASSPGSNQPQHF. The CDR3 coding sequence is TGTGCCAGCTCACCGGGGAGCAATCAGCCCCAGCATTTT.

This chain joins TRBV2 and TRBJ1-6, with D unresolved. The CDR3 extends over 16 amino acids. Germline CDR1 is SNHLY and CDR2 is FYNNEI. Trimming shortened V by 2 bases and J by 0 bases, and 8 bases separated the two germline ends. This CDR3 reads CASSELGSSYNSPLHF. The DNA for the CDR3 is TGTGCCAGCAGTGAATTGGGCTCCTCCTATAATTCACCCCTCCACTTT.

This chain connects TRBV7-3 to TRBJ2-6; no firm D call. The ends were cut back, 2 bases at V and 0 bases at J, with 2 bases in the middle. This CDR3 has 14 amino acids. Germline loops: CDR1 SGHTA, CDR2 FQGTGA. The CDR3 region is CASSLVSGANVLTF. The CDR3 DNA is TGTGCCAGCAGCTTAGTCTCTGGGGCCAACGTCCTGACTTTC.

This chain uses TRBV10-3 with TRBJ1-1; 9 bases are shared with TRBD1. This CDR3 contains 16 residues. From germline, CDR1 is ENHRY and CDR2 SYGVKD. The V gene end was trimmed by 4 bases and the J gene end by 9 bases; junction bases not matched to a gene: 15. CDR3 amino acids: CAISAGIGGQGPKAFF. The CDR3 DNA is TGTGCCATCAGTGCTGGTATCGGGGGACAGGGCCCGAAAGCTTTCTTT.

The DNA for the CDR3 is TGTGCCAGCAGCGTAGTCGCCTCGAACACCGGGGAGCTGTTTTTT. Translating it yields CASSVVASNTGELFF. The J gene is TRBJ2-2, the V gene TRBV9, with no clear D. Trimming pared 0 bases from V and 0 bases from J, leaving 6 bases between. CDR3 size: 15 residues. CDR1 is SGDLS, CDR2 YYNGEE, per germline.

The chain couples TRBV11-2 to TRBJ2-5; D possibly matches TRBD1 or TRBD2 (5 bases each). This CDR3 is built from 14 residues. In germline, CDR1 is SGHAT, CDR2 FQNNGV. V dropped 6 bases and J dropped 4 bases, with 15 bases sitting between them. The CDR3 nucleotides read TGTGCCAGCAGTTTTTTAGGGGACGGAGAGACCCAGTACTTC. This encodes CASSFLGDGETQYF.

This chain uses TRBV28 with TRBJ1-1; D remains unclear. Germline-derived CDR1 and CDR2 are MDHEN and SYDVKM. This CDR3 is built from 15 residues. The V end was cut by 6 bases, the J end by 1 base, with 15 bases between. The CDR3 nucleotides read TGTGCCAGCAGAAAACCCTCGACGGGGAACACTGAAGCTTTCTTT. This gives the protein CASRKPSTGNTEAFF.

This chain uses TRBV7-2 with TRBJ1-1; D is perhaps TRBD1 (5 bases). Germline V gene data show CDR1 as SGHTA and CDR2 as FQGNSA. This CDR3 has 14 residues. Trimming removed 5 bases at V and 10 bases at J, with 20 bases between. CDR3 coding DNA: TGTGCCAGCAGCCCTACCCCGGGGGTTTATAGAGCTTTCTTT. Translated: CASSPTPGVYRAFF.

This clone was observed a handful of times. This chain joins TRBV6-1 and TRBJ1-6, with 10 positions matching TRBD1. V shed 4 bases, J shed 10 bases, and the junction held 7 bases outside the gene matches. Germline V gene lookup returns CDR1 MNHNS and CDR2 SASEGT. CDR3 length equals 15 residues. DNA of the CDR3: TGTGCCAGCAGTGCATCGACAGGGGGCGGCTCACCCCTCCACTTT. It translates to CASSASTGGGSPLHF.

The chain recombines TRBV5-1 with TRBJ2-7, with 8 bases that match TRBD1. This CDR3 contains 14 residues. V lost 4 bases to trimming and J lost 1 base; unmatched junction nucleotides: 4. Germline V gene data show CDR1 as SGHRS and CDR2 as YFSETQ. For the CDR3, the DNA is TGCGCCAGCAGCACGACAGGGGAGTCCTACGAGCAGTACTTC. As protein: CASSTTGESYEQYF. Based on the CDR3 plus reference TRBV5-1 and TRBJ2-7, the full variable domain is KAGVTQTPRYLIKTRGQQVTLSCSPISGHRSVSWYQQTPGQGLQFLFEYFSETQRNKGNFPGRFSGRQFSNSRSEMNVSTLELGDSALYLCASSTTGESYEQYFGPGTRLTVT.

The chain couples TRBV10-2 to TRBJ1-5; possibly TRBD1 for D (6 bases). The CDR3 contains 16 residues. Per germline, CDR1 WSHSY and CDR2 SAAADI. Trimming removed 3 bases at V and 1 base at J, with 13 bases between. The CDR3 nucleotides are TGCGCCAGCAGTGAAATACAGGGTCAGAGCAATCAGCCCCAGCATTTT. It yields the protein CASSEIQGQSNQPQHF.

This clone was picked up one time. V usage is TRBV20-1 and J usage is TRBJ2-3; D unclear. The CDR3 has 11 residues. V gave up 3 bases and J gave up 6 bases, with 7 bases separating them. The V gene's germline CDR1 is DFQATT and CDR2 SNEGSKA (reference sequence). The CDR3 loop is CSASKADTQYF. The DNA for the CDR3 is TGCAGTGCTAGTAAGGCTGATACGCAGTATTTT.

The rearrangement links TRBV19 to TRBJ2-1; possibly TRBD1 for D (5 bases). The CDR3 consists of 16 residues. Trimming left V 7 bases short and J 0 bases short, with 16 bases between. Germline V gives CDR1 LNHDA, CDR2 SQIVND (reference sequence). The CDR3 DNA reads TGTGCCAGTAAAAAACAGGCCTCGAGCTCCTACAATGAGCAGTTCTTC. Encoded protein: CASKKQASSSYNEQFF.

The chain links TRBV5-6 to TRBJ2-3; D uncertain. The CDR3 covers 15 residues. Trimming left V 1 base short and J 4 bases short, with 13 bases between. Germline V gene lookup returns CDR1 SGHDT and CDR2 YYEEEE. The CDR3 nucleotides read TGTGCCAGCAGCTTGTTGTTTATTGGAGCAGATACGCAGTATTTT. It is translated as CASSLLFIGADTQYF.

The V gene is TRBV19, the J gene TRBJ2-5; D perhaps matches TRBD1 (6 bases). Trimming shortened V by 3 bases and J by 2 bases, and 16 bases separated the two germline ends. CDR3 size: 16 residues. CDR1 LNHDA and CDR2 SQIVND come from the germline V gene (reference sequence). The CDR3 here is CASSIWAGETQETQYF. As DNA, the CDR3 is TGTGCCAGTAGTATCTGGGCAGGGGAAACACAAGAGACCCAGTACTTC.

The chain joins TRBV7-9 to TRBJ2-3; D ambiguous. The CDR3 runs 12 residues. CDR1 is SEHNR, CDR2 FQNEAQ, per germline (reference sequence). Trimming took 1 base from V and 10 from J, leaving 9 bases between them. CDR3 amino acids: CASSLDAESQYF. DNA of the CDR3: TGTGCCAGCAGCTTAGACGCGGAATCGCAGTATTTT.

V usage is TRBV29-1 and J usage is TRBJ1-3, with D tentatively TRBD1 (5 bases). Trimming stripped 2 bases from V and 11 bases from J, with 13 bases between. Per germline, CDR1 SQVTM and CDR2 ANQGSEA. This CDR3 region has 12 residues. CDR3 amino acids: CSVELQRDAIYF. The CDR3 DNA reads as TGCAGCGTTGAATTGCAACGGGACGCCATATATTTT. Looking up the rest from reference TRBV29-1 and TRBJ1-3 gives the full variable domain: SAVISQKPSRDICQRGTSLTIQCQVDSQVTMMFWYRQQPGQSLTLIATANQGSEATYESGFVIDKFPISRPNLTFSTLTVSNMSPEDSSIYLCSVELQRDAIYFGEGSWLTVV.

The chain couples TRBV28 to TRBJ1-3; D is unresolved. This CDR3 contains 17 residues. Germline V lookup: CDR1 MDHEN, CDR2 SYDVKM. The V end lost 1 base, the J end lost 0 bases, and 13 bases lay between the germline ends. In DNA, the CDR3 is TGTGCCAGCAGTTTATTAGCCGGATCGAGCTCTGGAAACACCATATATTTT. Residues: CASSLLAGSSSGNTIYF.

The V gene is TRBV2, the J gene TRBJ2-2; 8 bases fit TRBD2. There are 15 residues in the CDR3. With 6 bases clipped from V and 0 bases from J, the junction kept 3 bases outside the gene matches. Germline V gene sequence: CDR1 SNHLY, CDR2 FYNNEI. CDR3 protein: CASRVAGTNTGELFF. The DNA of the CDR3 is TGTGCCAGCAGGGTAGCGGGAACGAACACCGGGGAGCTGTTTTTT.